This TCR beta chain is drawn from a study of cytomegalovirus exposure and HLA in healthy donors. Primers for the PCR totalled 60 Vbeta and 13 Jbeta. TCRdb's table, derived via immunoSEQ multiplex PCR, lists solely in-frame clones and lacks some. The repertoire holds about 160,000 clones, about four fifths seen once, with 1.5% in the top ten. Regarding this clone: Its antigen is undetermined.

Germline V gene data show CDR1 as MNHEY and CDR2 as SMNVEV (reference sequence). CDR3 length: 16 amino acids. The V and J ends lost 5 bases and 0 bases respectively, with 14 bases between them. Points from the study as a whole: Most TCR sequences showed up rarely, but some public TCRs showed up in many donors.

The chain has TRBV27 and TRBJ2-1; D is possibly TRBD1 (6 bases). Sequencing was done on a sample of PBMCs. This clonotype originated in a girl aged 5-17 years in good health and CMV-seropositive. CDR3 bases: TGTGCCAGCAGTCCCCGCAGGGGTAGCTCCTACAATGAGCAGTTCTTC. It translates to CASSPRRGSSYNEQFF.